A selection of T cell receptor beta chains follows, all from one sample in a study of T cells in Graves' hyperthyroidism and ophthalmopathy. MiXCR, applied by TCRdb to the multiplex PCR reads, yields one record per CDR3 protein. The data show some 570,000 distinct CDR3 sequences, 17% seen once. Input material: blood. The source of these receptors is a woman between 18 and 29 years old with Graves' ophthalmopathy. Each CDR3 is given with its conserved first and last residue. Each record gives: D gene, J gene, clone size, V gene, CDR3 DNA, CDR3 protein. D genes are given only for firm matches. For some rows the clone size is stated as once, few or many, or as a class when expanded; others skip it.

d_gene: TRBD2
j_gene: TRBJ2-5
abundance: .
v_gene: TRBV7-2
CDR3nt: TGTGCCAGCAGCTTAGGGGCTAGCGGGTTAGAGGAGACCCAGTACTTC
CDR3aa: CASSLGASGLEETQYF

d_gene: .
j_gene: TRBJ1-3
abundance: .
v_gene: TRBV30
CDR3nt: TGTGCCTGGACAGGTACTGGAAACACCATATATTTT
CDR3aa: CAWTGTGNTIYF

d_gene: .
j_gene: TRBJ1-1
abundance: .
v_gene: TRBV10-3
CDR3nt: TGTGCCATCAGGAGCGGGGATTTCGTTGCCCGGGACACTGAAGCTTTCTTT
CDR3aa: CAIRSGDFVARDTEAFF

d_gene: TRBD1
j_gene: TRBJ2-5
abundance: many
v_gene: TRBV30
CDR3nt: TGTGCCACCGACAGGGGGCGGGAGACCCAGTACTTC
CDR3aa: CATDRGRETQYF

d_gene: .
j_gene: TRBJ1-6
abundance: .
v_gene: TRBV30
CDR3nt: TGTGCCTGGAGTGTGTCAGGGAGGTATTCACCCCTCCACTTT
CDR3aa: CAWSVSGRYSPLHF

d_gene: TRBD1
j_gene: TRBJ2-3
abundance: many
v_gene: TRBV2
CDR3nt: TGTGCCAGCAGTGCCCCGACAGGGAACACAGATACGCAGTATTTT
CDR3aa: CASSAPTGNTDTQYF

d_gene: TRBD1
j_gene: TRBJ1-4
abundance: many
v_gene: TRBV5-6
CDR3nt: TGTGCCAGCAGCTCCTTGGACAGGGACGGTGAAAAACTGTTTTTT
CDR3aa: CASSSLDRDGEKLFF

d_gene: .
j_gene: TRBJ2-7
abundance: few
v_gene: TRBV7-2
CDR3nt: TGTGCCAGCAGCCCAGAGACAGGTGTGGGCGAGCAGTACTTC
CDR3aa: CASSPETGVGEQYF

d_gene: .
j_gene: TRBJ1-2
abundance: few
v_gene: TRBV9
CDR3nt: TGTGCCAGCAGCTCCAGATCCGGCTACACCTTC
CDR3aa: CASSSRSGYTF

d_gene: .
j_gene: TRBJ1-1
abundance: many
v_gene: TRBV10-3
CDR3nt: TGTGCCATCCGGGAAACTGTGAACACTGAAGCTTTCTTT
CDR3aa: CAIRETVNTEAFF

d_gene: TRBD1
j_gene: TRBJ1-1
abundance: many
v_gene: TRBV18
CDR3nt: TGTGCCAGCTCTAAACCCGCAGGGGGCTGGGGCACTGAAGCTTTCTTT
CDR3aa: CASSKPAGGWGTEAFF

d_gene: TRBD1
j_gene: TRBJ2-1
abundance: few
v_gene: TRBV6-1
CDR3nt: TGTGCCAGCAGTGCGTTGACAGGGGGCTACAATGAGCAGTTCTTC
CDR3aa: CASSALTGGYNEQFF

d_gene: TRBD1
j_gene: TRBJ2-7
abundance: .
v_gene: TRBV19
CDR3nt: TGTGCCACCCGGGACAGGGTTCACGAGCAGTACTTC
CDR3aa: CATRDRVHEQYF

d_gene: TRBD1
j_gene: TRBJ1-1
abundance: many
v_gene: TRBV11-1
CDR3nt: TGTGCCAGCAGCCACAGGGGAAACACTGAAGCTTTCTTT
CDR3aa: CASSHRGNTEAFF

d_gene: .
j_gene: TRBJ2-7
abundance: many
v_gene: TRBV7-6
CDR3nt: TGTGCCAGCAGCTTAGAGGGGCCCCTTAGTGCCATCTACGAGCAGTACTTC
CDR3aa: CASSLEGPLSAIYEQYF

d_gene: TRBD1
j_gene: TRBJ2-1
abundance: many
v_gene: TRBV5-1
CDR3nt: TGCGCCAGCAGCCCCCGAGGGACAGGGGGGGACAATGAGCAGTTCTTC
CDR3aa: CASSPRGTGGDNEQFF

d_gene: TRBD1
j_gene: TRBJ2-7
abundance: many
v_gene: TRBV27
CDR3nt: TGTGCCAGCAGTTCCTTAACAGGGGGCGCGTACGAGCAGTACTTC
CDR3aa: CASSSLTGGAYEQYF

d_gene: .
j_gene: TRBJ1-1
abundance: .
v_gene: TRBV18
CDR3nt: TGTGCCAGCTCACCACCGGACAGCTTGAACACTGAAGCTTTCTTT
CDR3aa: CASSPPDSLNTEAFF

d_gene: .
j_gene: TRBJ2-5
abundance: many
v_gene: TRBV7-9
CDR3nt: TGTGCCAGCAGCCTACATACAGGGCTGGGCCAAGAGACCCAGTACTTC
CDR3aa: CASSLHTGLGQETQYF

d_gene: .
j_gene: TRBJ1-1
abundance: many
v_gene: TRBV2
CDR3nt: TGTGCCAGCAGTGAACGTGGTGGGGGCGGACCTGAAGCTTTCTTT
CDR3aa: CASSERGGGGPEAFF

d_gene: .
j_gene: TRBJ2-3
abundance: .
v_gene: TRBV7-9
CDR3nt: TGTGCCAGCAGCTTCCGGGGGCTCCTAGGCGGCACAGATACGCAGTATTTT
CDR3aa: CASSFRGLLGGTDTQYF

d_gene: TRBD1
j_gene: TRBJ1-2
abundance: few
v_gene: TRBV4-1
CDR3nt: TGCGCCAGCAGCCCGACAGGGATGGGGGGCTACACCTTC
CDR3aa: CASSPTGMGGYTF

d_gene: .
j_gene: TRBJ2-1
abundance: .
v_gene: TRBV7-9
CDR3nt: TGTGCCAGCAGCTTAGCGAGGGGTGAGCAGTTCTTC
CDR3aa: CASSLARGEQFF

d_gene: .
j_gene: TRBJ2-1
abundance: few
v_gene: TRBV27
CDR3nt: TGTGCCAGCAGTTTGCCTGGCACTATTTCCAATGAGCAGTTCTTC
CDR3aa: CASSLPGTISNEQFF

d_gene: .
j_gene: TRBJ2-7
abundance: many
v_gene: TRBV10-3
CDR3nt: TGTGCCATCAGTGAGTCACAGACAGTAACCGAGCAGTACTTC
CDR3aa: CAISESQTVTEQYF

d_gene: TRBD2
j_gene: TRBJ2-3
abundance: .
v_gene: TRBV20-1
CDR3nt: TGCAGTGCTAGGTTTAACCTGCGGGGGGGAACTAGCACAGATACGCAGTATTTT
CDR3aa: CSARFNLRGGTSTDTQYF